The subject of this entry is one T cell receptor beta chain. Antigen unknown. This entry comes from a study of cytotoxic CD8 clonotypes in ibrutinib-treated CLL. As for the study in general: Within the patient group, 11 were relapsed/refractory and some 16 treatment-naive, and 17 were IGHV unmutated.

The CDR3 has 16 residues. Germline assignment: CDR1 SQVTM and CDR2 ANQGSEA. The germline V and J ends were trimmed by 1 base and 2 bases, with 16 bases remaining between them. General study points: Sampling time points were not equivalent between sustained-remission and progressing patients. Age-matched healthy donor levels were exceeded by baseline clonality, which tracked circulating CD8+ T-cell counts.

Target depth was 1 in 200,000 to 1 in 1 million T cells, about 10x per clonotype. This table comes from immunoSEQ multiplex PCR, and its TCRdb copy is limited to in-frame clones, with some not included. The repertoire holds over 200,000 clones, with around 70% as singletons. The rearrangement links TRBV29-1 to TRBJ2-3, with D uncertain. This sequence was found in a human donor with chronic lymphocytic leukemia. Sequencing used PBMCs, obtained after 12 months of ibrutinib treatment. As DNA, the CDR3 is TGCAGCGTTGAAGGTGCGTCATCTTACGCCACAGATACGCAGTATTTT. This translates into CSVEGASSYATDTQYF.